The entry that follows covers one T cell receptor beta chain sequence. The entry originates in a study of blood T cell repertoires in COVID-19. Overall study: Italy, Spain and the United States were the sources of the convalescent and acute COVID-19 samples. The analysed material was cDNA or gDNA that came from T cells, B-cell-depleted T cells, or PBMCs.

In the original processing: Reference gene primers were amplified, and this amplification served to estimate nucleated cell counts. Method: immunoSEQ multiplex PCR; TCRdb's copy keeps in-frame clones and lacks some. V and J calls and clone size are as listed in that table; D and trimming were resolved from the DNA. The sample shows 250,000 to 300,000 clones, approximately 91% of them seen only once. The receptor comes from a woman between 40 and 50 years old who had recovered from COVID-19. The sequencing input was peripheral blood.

The CDR3 coding sequence is TGTGCCATCAGTGAAGGGAGCGAGGCCTACGAGCAGTACTTC. Translation gives CAISEGSEAYEQYF. The J gene is TRBJ2-7, the V gene TRBV10-3; possibly TRBD2 for D (5 bases). The V end lost 3 bases, the J end lost 2 bases, and 11 bases lay between the germline ends. The CDR3 runs to 14 residues. Looked up from germline, CDR1 is ENHRY and CDR2 is SYGVKD.